The present TCR beta chain was sequenced within a study of blood T cells in healthy people across ages. A J-beta primer mix and a sample-barcoded 5' primer were used in a second PCR of roughly 6 to 12 cycles. TCRdb independently ran MiXCR on the 5' RACE reads; one entry per CDR3 protein. The sample comprises about a million distinct CDR3 sequences, around 48% of which are singletons, and around an eighth rests with the top ten. The V segment lost 2 bases and the J segment 6 bases; nucleotides outside the gene matches: 11. This CDR3 comprises 16 residues. The V gene's germline CDR1 is LGHDT and CDR2 YNNKEL (reference sequence). This clonotype was seen once. Its antigen is unidentified. Study results and caveats: More naive CD4+ cells and higher diversity were found in long-lived than in aged donors.

The chain has TRBV3-1 and TRBJ2-7, with TRBD1 matching 9 bases. The TCR sequence derives from a man aged 30 to 39 in good health. Sequencing was done on a sample of blood. The CDR3 loop reads CASSQPVRTGVPEQYF. In nucleotides, the CDR3 is TGTGCCAGCAGCCAACCTGTAAGGACAGGGGTACCCGAGCAGTACTTC.